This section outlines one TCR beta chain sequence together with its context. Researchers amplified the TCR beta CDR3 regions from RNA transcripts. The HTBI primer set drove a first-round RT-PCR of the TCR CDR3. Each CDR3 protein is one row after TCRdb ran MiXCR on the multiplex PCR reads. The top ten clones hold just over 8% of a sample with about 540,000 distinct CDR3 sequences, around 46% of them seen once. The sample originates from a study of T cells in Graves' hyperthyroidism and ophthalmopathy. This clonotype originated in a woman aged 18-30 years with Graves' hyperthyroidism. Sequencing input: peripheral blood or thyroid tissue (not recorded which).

In DNA, the CDR3 is TGTGCCATCAGTGAGTATAGGGGACGGCAAGAGACCCAGTACTTC. Its translation: CAISEYRGRQETQYF. V is TRBV10-3 and J is TRBJ2-5; TRBD1 or TRBD2 may be the D gene (5 bases each). Germline CDR1 ENHRY, CDR2 SYGVKD. The CDR3 consists of 15 residues. V was shortened by 1 base and J by 2 bases, with 11 bases between the two germline ends.